Below are 2 T cell receptor beta chains sequenced from a single sample in a study of control samples from healthy donors and cancer patients. Generated by immunoSEQ multiplex PCR, the TCRdb table keeps only in-frame clones and is missing some. The table lists about 170,000 clones, 85% to 90% of them singletons. Material for sequencing was blood. The source of these receptors is a young man in good health.

In its sample, this clone was seen once. The chain has TRBV5-1 and TRBJ2-5; TRBD1 is a possible D gene (7 bases). The CDR3 length is 15 residues. Germline CDR1 and CDR2: SGHRS and YFSETQ. Trimming left V 5 bases short and J 1 base short, with 15 bases between. CDR3 in DNA: TGCGCCAGCAGGACAGGAGGGGGCAGCCAAGAGACCCAGTACTTC. This codes for CASRTGGGSQETQYF.

V and J are TRBV19 and TRBJ2-2, with a possible D match to TRBD2 (6 bases). CDR3 size: 19 residues. V dropped 5 bases and J dropped 0 bases, with 22 bases sitting between them. Germline V CDR1 and CDR2: LNHDA, SQIVND (reference sequence). Here the CDR3 DNA reads TGTGCCAGTAGTCTCTCCCCGGGGTGGGGGGAGGCGAACACCGGGGAGCTGTTTTTT. Its translation: CASSLSPGWGEANTGELFF.